These 31 T cell receptor beta chains were sequenced from one sample in a study of blood T cell repertoires in COVID-19. TCRdb's table, derived via immunoSEQ multiplex PCR, lists solely in-frame clones and lacks some. The sample lists 25,000 to 35,000 clones, 90% to 95% occurring once. Sequencing was done on a sample of peripheral blood. These receptors were obtained from a human donor with active COVID-19. The donor label of this sample is uncertain.

The chain couples TRBV7-3 to TRBJ1-1; no reliable D call. The germline V gene encodes CDR1 SGHTA and CDR2 FQGTGA. The CDR3 contains 14 residues. Trimming removed 5 bases from V and 8 bases from J, with 18 bases in between. The CDR3 loop is CASSLFRVGGEAFF. The DNA for the CDR3 is TGTGCCAGCAGCCTCTTTCGGGTCGGAGGGGAAGCTTTCTTT.

This chain links TRBV9 with TRBJ2-1; 7 bases match TRBD2. The CDR3 runs to 14 residues. The V gene end was trimmed by 4 bases and the J gene end by 8 bases; junction bases not matched to a gene: 9. The germline V gene has CDR1 SGDLS and CDR2 YYNGEE. The CDR3 spells CASSPRWGGDEQFF. As DNA, the CDR3 is TGTGCCAGCAGCCCCCGATGGGGGGGGGATGAGCAGTTCTTC.

This chain links TRBV5-1 with TRBJ2-5; 10 nucleotides line up with TRBD2. The CDR3 covers 16 residues. Germline CDR1 reads SGHRS; CDR2 reads YFSETQ. V shed 4 bases, J shed 2 bases, and the junction held 8 bases outside the gene matches. The CDR3 DNA is TGCGCCAGCAGCCCGTTACTAGCGGGGCAACAAGAGACCCAGTACTTC. This encodes CASSPLLAGQQETQYF.

A note on this clone: The junction does not match germline at one end; this may be a read error. The chain is built from TRBV3-1 (or the pseudogene TRBV3-2) and TRBJ1-2, with a tentative D call TRBD1 (5 bases). This CDR3 is built from 11 residues. Germline V CDR1 and CDR2: LGHDT, YNNKEL (reference sequence). The CDR3 loop is CVGGVSYGYTF. The DNA of the CDR3 is TGCGTGGGGGGGGTTAGCTATGGCTACACCTTC.

This clone was detected only once. V usage is TRBV28 and J usage is TRBJ1-2; D may be TRBD1 (5 bases). CDR3 length equals 14 residues. V was pared by 3 bases and J by 4 bases, with 12 bases between. Germline V lookup: CDR1 MDHEN, CDR2 SYDVKM. The CDR3 DNA sequence: TGTGCCAGCAGTTTGGGCCAGGGCGCCTATGGCTACACCTTC. Translation gives CASSLGQGAYGYTF.

The chain joins TRBV4-3 to TRBJ2-1, with 12 bases identical to TRBD2. The V gene end was trimmed by 3 bases and the J gene end by 0 bases; junction bases not matched to a gene: 0. Germline V gene data show CDR1 as LGHNA and CDR2 as YSLEER. This CDR3 has 16 amino acids. CDR3 sequence (DNA): TGCGCCAGCAGCCAGGGACTAGCGGGCTCCTACAATGAGCAGTTCTTC. Protein: CASSQGLAGSYNEQFF.

The rearrangement uses TRBV27 and TRBJ1-1; 8 bases line up with TRBD1. Germline CDR1 is MNHEY and CDR2 is SMNVEV (reference sequence). This CDR3 spans 16 amino acids. The J segment lost 1 base and the V segment lost 3 bases, leaving 7 bases of the junction unmatched. The CDR3 spells CASSFRFTGGNTEAFF. The CDR3 DNA reads TGTGCCAGCAGTTTCCGTTTCACAGGGGGGAACACTGAAGCTTTCTTT.

CDR3 DNA: TGTGCCAGCAGCTCGGGGGGGGATCAGCCCCAGCATTTT. This gives the protein CASSSGGDQPQHF. The rearrangement uses TRBV4-2 and TRBJ1-5, with D perhaps matching TRBD1 (5 bases). Trimming left V 5 bases short and J 5 bases short, with 10 bases between. The germline CDR1 and CDR2 sequences are LGHNA and YNFKEQ. This CDR3 contains 13 residues.

V gene TRBV10-1 combines with J gene TRBJ2-1; 15 bases are shared with TRBD2. The CDR3 extends over 16 amino acids. The V gene's germline CDR1 is WNHNN and CDR2 SYGVQD (reference sequence). Unmatched junction bases numbered 6, after V lost 6 bases and J lost 6 bases. CDR3 amino acids: CASSAPGLAGGNEQFF. In DNA form, the CDR3 reads TGCGCCAGCAGCGCACCGGGACTAGCGGGGGGCAATGAGCAGTTCTTC.

The J gene is TRBJ2-5, the V gene TRBV25-1; 8 bases fit TRBD1. The CDR3 extends over 12 amino acids. Germline trimming cut 10 bases from V and 7 bases from J; bases unmatched to any gene: 8. Germline values: CDR1 MGHDK, CDR2 SYGVNS. CDR3: CATSDRGPTQYF. The CDR3 bases are TGTGCCACCAGCGACAGGGGCCCGACCCAGTACTTC.

V usage is TRBV5-6 and J usage is TRBJ2-3; the D gene is possibly TRBD1 (6 bases). The CDR3 is made up of 14 amino acids. V was clipped by 1 base and J by 2 bases, with 8 bases between them. CDR1 and CDR2 (germline): SGHDT, YYEEEE. Written as DNA, the CDR3 is TGTGCCAGCAGCTTGAACAGGGTCACAGATACGCAGTATTTT. Translated, it gives CASSLNRVTDTQYF.

CDR3 protein: CASSQLGLAGGYGGTDTQYF. The CDR3 coding sequence is TGTGCCAGCAGCCAGCTGGGACTAGCGGGAGGATATGGGGGCACAGATACGCAGTATTTT. V and J are TRBV4-2 and TRBJ2-3; 15 bases match TRBD2. This CDR3 region has 20 residues. The V and J ends lost 3 bases and 1 base, in that order; junction bases with no gene match: 11. The germline gives CDR1 LGHNA, CDR2 YNFKEQ.

J is TRBJ2-7 and V is TRBV18; TRBD2 agrees at 8 bases. V lost 5 bases to trimming and J lost 3 bases; unmatched junction nucleotides: 3. The CDR3 runs 13 residues. Germline V lookup: CDR1 KGHSH, CDR2 LQKENI. The CDR3 protein is CASSSGGHYEQYF. DNA for the CDR3: TGTGCCAGCTCATCGGGGGGGCACTACGAGCAGTACTTC.

V and J are TRBV7-3 and TRBJ2-3; the D gene is possibly TRBD1 (6 bases). Trimming took off 4 bases at V and 1 base at J, with 9 bases between the two ends. CDR3 size: 14 residues. The germline V gene has CDR1 SGHTA and CDR2 FQGTGA. The CDR3 region is CASSSSGGTDTQYF. The CDR3 nucleotides read TGTGCCAGCAGCTCCTCAGGGGGCACAGATACGCAGTATTTT.

V is TRBV28 and J is TRBJ1-5; TRBD1 matches 7 bases. The CDR3 covers 15 residues. V shed 2 bases and J 7 bases; nucleotides not matched to a gene: 8. Germline V gene data show CDR1 as MDHEN and CDR2 as SYDVKM. For the CDR3, the DNA is TGTGCCAGCAGTTTAAGACAGGGAGACTCGCAGCCCCAGCATTTT. Translation gives CASSLRQGDSQPQHF.

CDR3 region: CASSFNREQYF. The CDR3 DNA follows: TGTGCCAGCAGCTTTAATCGCGAGCAGTACTTC. The chain joins TRBV13 to TRBJ2-7; D unclear. The V gene's germline CDR1 is PRHDT and CDR2 FYEKMQ (reference sequence). Between the trimmed V and J ends, which lost 3 bases and 6 bases, there was a span of 6 bases. The CDR3 is 11 residues long.

The rearrangement links TRBV7-3 to TRBJ2-7; 7 bases agree with TRBD2. CDR3 size: 15 residues. Germline loops: CDR1 SGHTA, CDR2 FQGTGA. With 1 base clipped from V and 6 bases from J, the junction kept 9 bases outside the gene matches. CDR3 sequence: CASSLMGQTSSEQYF. The CDR3 DNA follows: TGTGCCAGCAGCTTAATGGGGCAGACTAGCTCCGAGCAGTACTTC. Drawing the rest from reference TRBV7-3 and TRBJ2-7, the complete variable domain is GAGVSQTPSNKVTEKGKYVELRCDPISGHTALYWYRQSLGQGPEFLIYFQGTGAADDSGLPNDRFFAVRPEGSVSTLKIQRTERGDSAVYLCASSLMGQTSSEQYFGPGTRLTVT.

V is TRBV12-3 or TRBV12-4 and J is TRBJ2-2, with a weak D call TRBD2 (6 bases). This CDR3 is 13 amino acids long. Trimming left V 3 bases short and J 6 bases short, with 8 bases between. The CDR3, as DNA: TGTGCCAGCAGTTTGCCGGGAGCCGGGGAGCTGTTTTTT. Translating it yields CASSLPGAGELFF.

As regards this clone: Germline is not matched at one junction end, which may reflect a read error. The chain couples TRBV6-2 or TRBV6-3 to TRBJ2-7, with 12 bases fitting TRBD2. CDR1 MNHEY and CDR2 SVGEGT come from the germline V gene. The CDR3 totals 17 residues. The CDR3, as DNA: TGTGCCAGCAGTAACTCCGGGACTAGCGGGCTCTCCTACGAGCAGTACTTC. Protein: CASSNSGTSGLSYEQYF.

The chain has TRBV10-1 and TRBJ1-2; 8 nucleotides align to TRBD1. V was pared by 0 bases and J by 0 bases, with 12 bases of the junction left unmatched. The CDR3 is 19 amino acids. Germline-derived CDR1 and CDR2 are WNHNN and SYGVQD (reference sequence). CDR3 sequence: CASSESRAGQETSNYGYTF. CDR3 DNA: TGCGCCAGCAGTGAGTCGAGGGCGGGACAGGAAACCTCTAACTATGGCTACACCTTC.

The chain employs TRBV7-9 and TRBJ2-2, with 8 nucleotides matching TRBD1. CDR1 is SEHNR and CDR2 is FQNEAQ in the germline V gene (reference sequence). The CDR3 has 15 amino acids. With V trimmed by 5 bases and J by 3 bases, 5 bases remained unmatched. In DNA form, the CDR3 reads TGTGCCAGCAGCCTGTACAGGGGGGACACCGGGGAGCTGTTTTTT. Its protein product is CASSLYRGDTGELFF.

The gene calls are TRBV27 and TRBJ2-3; TRBD1 matches 7 bases. This CDR3 spans 14 amino acids. The J segment lost 0 bases and the V segment lost 5 bases, leaving 2 bases of the junction unmatched. Germline CDR1 MNHEY, CDR2 SMNVEV (reference sequence). In DNA form, the CDR3 reads TGTGCCAGCAGTCCGACAGGGAGCACAGATACGCAGTATTTT. It codes for CASSPTGSTDTQYF.

The chain couples TRBV7-2 to TRBJ1-6, with 9 bases identical to TRBD1. V gave up 4 bases and J gave up 10 bases; unmatched junction bases: 11. CDR1 SGHTA and CDR2 FQGNSA come from the germline V gene. The CDR3 extends over 16 amino acids. Here the CDR3 reads CASSSLPGQGGSPLHF. In DNA, the CDR3 is TGTGCCAGCAGCTCACTTCCGGGACAGGGTGGGTCACCCCTCCACTTT.

The chain has TRBV5-1 and TRBJ1-5; D perhaps matches TRBD1 (5 bases). The CDR3 loop spans 13 amino acids. V was pared by 0 bases and J by 7 bases, with 8 bases between. CDR1 SGHRS and CDR2 YFSETQ come from the germline V gene. CDR3 residues: CASSLAGGQPQHF. DNA for the CDR3: TGCGCCAGCAGCTTGGCCGGGGGACAGCCCCAGCATTTT.

The chain links TRBV2 to TRBJ1-6; D unresolved. Trimming pared 11 bases from V and 2 bases from J, leaving 10 bases between. The CDR3 has 13 residues. Germline V lookup: CDR1 SNHLY, CDR2 FYNNEI. The DNA of the CDR3 is TGTGCCTGGTGGACTACCTATAATTCACCCCTCCACTTT. Translated: CAWWTTYNSPLHF. Combining the CDR3 with reference TRBV2 and TRBJ1-6 gives the whole variable domain EPEVTQTPSHQVTQMGQEVILRCVPISNHLYFYWYRQILGQKVEFLVSFYNNEISEKSEIFDDQFSVERPDGSNFTLKIRSTKLEDSAMYFCAWWTTYNSPLHFGNGTRLTVT.

The chain uses TRBV7-3 and TRBJ2-1; 7 bases match TRBD2. Germline V gene sequence: CDR1 SGHTA, CDR2 FQGTGA. The CDR3 has 14 residues. The junction had 4 bases not matched to a gene; V was cut back by 2 bases and J by 6 bases. DNA for the CDR3: TGTGCCAGCAGCTTAGGAGCGGGGAGCAATGAGCAGTTCTTC. Protein: CASSLGAGSNEQFF.

V and J are TRBV24-1 and TRBJ2-7; D is possibly TRBD1 (5 bases). The CDR3 is made up of 14 amino acids. Looked up from germline, CDR1 is KGHDR and CDR2 is SFDVKD. V was trimmed by 4 bases and J by 2 bases, leaving 11 bases between them. CDR3 coding DNA: TGTGCCACCAGTGACTCCGCCAGGGCCTACGAGCAGTACTTC. It translates to CATSDSARAYEQYF.

The chain employs TRBV5-1 and TRBJ2-1; 7 bases are shared with TRBD1. The CDR3 is made up of 15 amino acids. CDR1 and CDR2 from the germline V gene are SGHRS and YFSETQ. V trimming: 2 bases; J trimming: 4 bases; junction bases outside the gene matches: 6. Written as DNA, the CDR3 is TGCGCCAGCAGCTTACAGGGGTTCGGGTACAATGAGCAGTTCTTC. The encoded protein is CASSLQGFGYNEQFF.

The chain links TRBV7-2 to TRBJ2-1, with D tentatively TRBD2 (6 bases). Germline CDR1 is SGHTA and CDR2 is FQGNSA. The CDR3 has 16 residues. V lost 3 bases, J lost 0 bases, and 12 bases lay in between. The CDR3, as DNA: TGTGCCAGCAGCTTCCTAGCGTCGAGCTCCTACAATGAGCAGTTCTTC. Protein product: CASSFLASSSYNEQFF.

The chain uses TRBV19 and TRBJ2-7, with 7 bases matching TRBD1. Germline V lookup: CDR1 LNHDA, CDR2 SQIVND (reference sequence). The CDR3 consists of 14 residues. The ends lost 6 bases at V and 4 bases at J; junction bases unmatched: 9. The DNA for the CDR3 is TGTGCCAGTAGCAGAGGACAGGCATTATACGAGCAGTACTTC. Translating gives CASSRGQALYEQYF.

The V gene is TRBV24-1, the J gene TRBJ1-2; 9 bases agree with TRBD1. There are 14 residues in the CDR3. The germline V gene encodes CDR1 KGHDR and CDR2 SFDVKD. Trimming cost V 5 bases and J 5 bases; bases outside gene matches: 5. CDR3 nucleotides: TGTGCCACCAGTGGATTGGACAGGGGTTATGGCTACACCTTC. Translation gives CATSGLDRGYGYTF.